The 21 T cell receptor beta chains given below trace back to one sample, sequenced in a study of low-dose radiotherapy and immunotherapy resistance in tumors. Regarding time point: before trial treatment. With TRAV- and TRBV-specific primers, first-strand cDNA was made, covering the alpha and beta chains. Over roughly 19 PCR cycles, TCRs were amplified from a constant-region primer and V-primer adapter. TCRdb fed the reads into MiXCR, producing one record per CDR3 protein. Of tens of thousands of distinct CDR3 sequences in the sample, 9.4% were seen once. This specimen was PBMCs, taken before treatment. The receptor set was obtained from a male donor with prostate cancer.

Ten or more counts support this clonotype. V is TRBV20-1 and J is TRBJ2-3; D unresolved. This CDR3 comprises 11 residues. V lost 3 bases and J lost 3, with 4 bases in between. CDR1 and CDR2 from the germline V gene are DFQATT and SNEGSKA (reference sequence). The CDR3 here is CSASLTDTQYF. CDR3 sequence (DNA): TGCAGTGCTAGTTTGACAGATACGCAGTATTTT.

The table lists this clonotype with many counts. The V call is TRBV7-2, the J call TRBJ2-3, with TRBD1 identical over 7 bases. The CDR3 runs to 15 residues. Trimming cost V 5 bases and J 6 bases; bases outside gene matches: 11. Germline V lookup: CDR1 SGHTA, CDR2 FQGNSA. The CDR3 sequence is CASSRTGTASDTQYF. CDR3 DNA sequence: TGTGCCAGCAGCCGAACCGGGACAGCCAGCGATACGCAGTATTTT.

This clonotype was seen many times. The chain recombines TRBV7-2 with TRBJ2-5, with 7 bases lining up with TRBD2. The CDR3 has 14 amino acids. Germline V lookup: CDR1 SGHTA, CDR2 FQGNSA. Trimming removed 5 bases from V and 2 bases from J; junction bases left unmatched: 5. Here the CDR3 DNA reads TGTGCCAGCAGCCGAGATAGCGGGCAAGAGACCCAGTACTTC. It encodes CASSRDSGQETQYF.

This clonotype was detected ten times or more. The gene calls are TRBV6-2 or TRBV6-3 and TRBJ2-1, with D perhaps matching TRBD2 (6 bases). With 5 bases removed from V and 8 bases from J, the gap between germline ends came to 10 bases. This CDR3 spans 12 amino acids. Germline CDR1 is MNHEY and CDR2 is SVGEGT. CDR3 in DNA: TGTGCCAGCAGTACCCGGAGGGATGAGCAGTTCTTC. Amino acid sequence: CASSTRRDEQFF.

This clonotype was recorded many times. The genes are TRBV19 and TRBJ2-3; no clear D. Germline assignment: CDR1 LNHDA and CDR2 SQIVND (reference sequence). The CDR3 is made up of 11 amino acids. Trimming took 7 bases from V and 6 from J, leaving 8 bases between them. CDR3 nucleotides: TGTGCCAGTAAAAACGGGGATACGCAGTATTTT. Protein product: CASKNGDTQYF.

This clonotype has a count of ten or more. This chain connects TRBV28 to TRBJ1-2, with 7 bases fitting TRBD1. This CDR3 is 12 amino acids long. The ends lost 7 bases at V and 7 bases at J; junction bases unmatched: 6. The germline V gene encodes CDR1 MDHEN and CDR2 SYDVKM. As DNA, the CDR3 is TGTGCCAGCAATGACAGGGACCCTGGCTACACCTTC. This encodes CASNDRDPGYTF.

This clonotype was counted ten times or more. The chain carries TRBV28 and TRBJ1-4, with TRBD1 matching 7 bases. CDR3 size: 15 residues. With 3 bases clipped from V and 7 bases from J, the junction kept 8 bases outside the gene matches. CDR1 and CDR2 (germline): MDHEN, SYDVKM. The CDR3 coding sequence is TGTGCCAGCAGTTTGCCAGGGGGGATAGTTGAAAAACTGTTTTTT. Protein product: CASSLPGGIVEKLFF.

This clonotype was observed many times. The chain combines TRBV12-3 or TRBV12-4 with TRBJ2-3; 10 positions agree with TRBD1. V shed 1 base, J shed 9 bases, and the junction held 4 bases outside the gene matches. There are 14 residues in the CDR3. CDR3 in DNA: TGTGCCAGCAGTTTAGGGGACAGGGGTCACACGCAGTATTTT. It encodes CASSLGDRGHTQYF.

Many counts were recorded for this clonotype. The chain has TRBV29-1 and TRBJ2-4; D call uncertain. Looked up from germline, CDR1 is SQVTM and CDR2 is ANQGSEA. Trimming stripped 0 bases from V and 0 bases from J, with 6 bases between. CDR3 length: 14 amino acids. In nucleotides, the CDR3 is TGCAGCGTTGAAGATAAGCTAGCCAAAAACATTCAGTACTTC. This translates into CSVEDKLAKNIQYF.

In this sample, this clonotype turned up once. The rearrangement uses TRBV7-3 and TRBJ2-3, with D tentatively TRBD1 (6 bases). This CDR3 has 15 residues. Germline CDR1 and CDR2: SGHTA and FQGTGA. The V end lost 5 bases, the J end lost 2 bases, and 14 bases lay between the germline ends. The DNA for the CDR3 is TGTGCCAGCAGCCCTACAGGGATTAACACAGATACGCAGTATTTT. Its protein product is CASSPTGINTDTQYF.

This clonotype was counted ten times or more. The rearrangement uses TRBV7-8 and TRBJ2-2; 8 bases agree with TRBD2. Losses at the gene ends were 4 bases for V and 1 base for J; bases not matched to a gene: 8. CDR1 and CDR2 (germline): SGHVS, FQNEAQ. The CDR3 covers 17 residues. The CDR3 coding sequence is TGTGCCAGCAGCTCAACGCCTACTAGCGGGAACACCGGGGAGCTGTTTTTT. It translates to CASSSTPTSGNTGELFF.

This clonotype was picked up many times. The rearrangement links TRBV18 to TRBJ2-6; tentatively, D is TRBD2 (6 bases). This CDR3 contains 17 residues. Germline V lookup: CDR1 KGHSH, CDR2 LQKENI. V lost 5 bases to trimming and J lost 0 bases, with 14 bases between them. Here the CDR3 DNA reads TGTGCCAGCTCAGCAAAAGGAGGGGACTCTGGGGCCAACGTCCTGACTTTC. Translation: CASSAKGGDSGANVLTF.

This clonotype has at least ten counts. The chain joins TRBV30 to TRBJ2-1, with D unclear. V was clipped by 5 bases and J by 4 bases, with 6 bases between them. Germline CDR1 is GTSNPN and CDR2 is SVGIG (reference sequence). The CDR3 is 11 amino acids. The CDR3, as DNA: TGTGCCTGGGTGGAGTACAATGAGCAGTTCTTC. As protein: CAWVEYNEQFF.

This clonotype was observed many times. The chain uses TRBV20-1 and TRBJ2-5; D is ambiguous. Germline V lookup: CDR1 DFQATT, CDR2 SNEGSKA (reference sequence). The CDR3 covers 16 residues. Trimming stripped 3 bases from V and 4 bases from J, with 21 bases between. CDR3 amino acids: CSASRFGQTDRETQYF. Here the CDR3 DNA reads TGCAGTGCTAGTCGTTTCGGGCAAACCGACCGAGAGACCCAGTACTTC.

This clonotype has at least ten counts. J is TRBJ2-5 and V is TRBV6-1, with 9 bases that match TRBD1. After removal of 1 base from V and 6 bases from J, the junction contained 9 bases not matched to a gene. The CDR3 contains 16 residues. CDR1 is MNHNS, CDR2 SASEGT, per germline. The CDR3 DNA sequence: TGTGCCAGCAGTGAAGAAGGGACAGGGATTCGGCAGACCCAGTACTTC. It is translated as CASSEEGTGIRQTQYF.

As concerns this clonotype: The DNA is omitted, as the CDR3 cannot be located on it reliably, and the CDR3 follows TCRdb's listing. The rearrangement links TRBV7-3 to TRBJ2-2; TRBD2, as called in the table, went unchecked against the DNA. Germline CDR1 reads SGHTA; CDR2 reads FQGTGA. The CDR3 sequence runs 15 residues, both termini included. The CDR3 reads CASAAGKDGELFFFF.

This clonotype was seen many times. This chain connects TRBV9 to TRBJ1-3; 7 nucleotides line up with TRBD1. J gave up 0 bases and V 3 bases, and 12 bases lay outside the gene matches. CDR1 and CDR2 from the germline V gene are SGDLS and YYNGEE. The CDR3 runs to 18 residues. The CDR3 nucleotides read TGTGCCAGCAGCGATGGGACTCCAGGGGACAGCTCTGGAAACACCATATATTTT. The encoded protein is CASSDGTPGDSSGNTIYF.

This clonotype has a count of ten or more. The chain combines TRBV20-1 with TRBJ2-3; TRBD1 is a possible D gene (5 bases). CDR1 and CDR2 from the germline V gene are DFQATT and SNEGSKA (reference sequence). This CDR3 has 12 amino acids. Trimming removed 0 bases at V and 10 bases at J, with 11 bases between. CDR3 DNA sequence: TGCAGTGCTAGAGACACAGGTCCCCCGCAGTATTTT. It translates to CSARDTGPPQYF.

This clonotype occurred many times. The chain carries TRBV29-1 and TRBJ1-3; 8 bases match TRBD1. The trim removed 6 bases at V and 4 bases at J, leaving 8 bases unmatched. Germline CDR1 SQVTM, CDR2 ANQGSEA. The CDR3 consists of 14 residues. CDR3 sequence reads: CSVLTGGSGNTIYF. CDR3 DNA: TGCAGCGTGTTAACAGGGGGATCGGGAAACACCATATATTTT. The full variable domain, rest sourced from reference TRBV29-1 and TRBJ1-3, is SAVISQKPSRDICQRGTSLTIQCQVDSQVTMMFWYRQQPGQSLTLIATANQGSEATYESGFVIDKFPISRPNLTFSTLTVSNMSPEDSSIYLCSVLTGGSGNTIYFGEGSWLTVV.

The V and J genes are TRBV7-2 and TRBJ2-1; D unresolved. Germline assignment: CDR1 SGHTA and CDR2 FQGNSA. This CDR3 region has 12 residues. V was shortened by 1 base and J by 10 bases, with 8 bases between the two germline ends. CDR3 residues: CASSLGSYEQFF. CDR3 in DNA: TGTGCCAGCAGCTTAGGGTCCTACGAGCAGTTCTTC.

In this sample, this clonotype turned up many times. The chain uses TRBV28 and TRBJ1-4, with TRBD1 as a possible D gene (5 bases). Deletions cut 7 bases from V and 1 base from J, with 13 bases between. CDR1 and CDR2 (germline): MDHEN, SYDVKM. The CDR3 runs 15 residues. CDR3 bases: TGTGCCAGCACAGGGCCCGGGGAAACTAATGAAAAACTGTTTTTT. Protein: CASTGPGETNEKLFF.